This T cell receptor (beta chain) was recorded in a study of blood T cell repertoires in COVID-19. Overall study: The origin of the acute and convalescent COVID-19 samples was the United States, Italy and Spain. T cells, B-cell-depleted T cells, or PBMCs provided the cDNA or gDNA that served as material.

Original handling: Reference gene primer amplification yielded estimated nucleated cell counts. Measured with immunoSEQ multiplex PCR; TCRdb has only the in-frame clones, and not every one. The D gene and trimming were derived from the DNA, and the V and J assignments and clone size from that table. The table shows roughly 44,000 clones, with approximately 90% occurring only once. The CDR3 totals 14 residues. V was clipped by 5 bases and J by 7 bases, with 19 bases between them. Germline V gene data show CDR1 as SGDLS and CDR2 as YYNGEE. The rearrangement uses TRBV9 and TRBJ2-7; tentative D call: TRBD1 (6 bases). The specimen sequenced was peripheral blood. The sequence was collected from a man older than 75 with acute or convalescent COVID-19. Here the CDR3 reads CASSASGRGGEQYF. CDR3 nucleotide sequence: TGTGCCAGCAGTGCCTCGGGCAGGGGTGGAGAGCAGTACTTC.